The clone carrying this T cell receptor beta chain has at least ten counts. Its specificity is unknown. The data belong to a study of T cells after yellow fever vaccination. Each CDR3 protein is one row after TCRdb ran MiXCR on the 5' RACE reads. The sample has 150,000 to 200,000 distinct CDR3 sequences; approximately 6% are singletons. Study observations and caveats: The secondary response peaked faster, at day 5 versus 15, but was weaker. Contamination of FACS-sorted repertoires by abundant clonotypes from the bulk population could occur.

The CDR3 covers 12 residues. Germline V gene lookup returns CDR1 DFQATT and CDR2 SNEGSKA (reference sequence). Between the trimmed V and J ends, which lost 3 bases and 4 bases, there was a span of 10 bases. The specimen was CD4+ T cells sorted from PBMCs, collected on the day of the first yellow fever vaccination. The sequence was collected from a man in his late teens or twenties who received the YFV17D yellow fever vaccine. V and J are TRBV20-1 and TRBJ2-7, with TRBD2 as a possible D gene (7 bases). CDR3 amino acids: CSASRGLYEQYF. CDR3 DNA: TGCAGTGCTAGCAGGGGACTATACGAGCAGTACTTC.